The T cell receptor (beta chain) described here comes from a study of T cell repertoires in cytomegalovirus infection. Study-level information: Recently identified HLA-C-restricted CMV epitopes and well-studied HLA-B-restricted CMV epitopes were used by the study. Through public TCR beta signatures, both CMV infection and matching HLA type were indicated.

Per germline, CDR1 KGHSH and CDR2 LQKENI. V was pared by 2 bases and J by 9 bases, with 26 bases between. The CDR3 covers 18 residues. Using its own MiXCR run on the reads, TCRdb lists one record per CDR3 protein. The sample comprises approximately 390,000 distinct CDR3 sequences, just under 35% of which are singletons, and approximately 13% rests with the top ten. A word on this clonotype: Its target is not known.

General study points: Within the response measured ex vivo, HLA-C-restricted CMV-specific TCR beta clonotypes were dominant.

This receptor was obtained from a human donor in good health (CMV status not recorded). Some clones in this sample may be carry-over from other donors' samples. The rearrangement uses TRBV18 and TRBJ1-3; possible D gene TRBD1, 5 bases. Material: cultured PBMCs, obtained from culture after CMV antigen stimulation. CDR3 sequence (DNA): TGTGCCAGCTCACCAAACCGGGCCGACTTCCCCCTGGGGGGCACCATATATTTT. It yields the protein CASSPNRADFPLGGTIYF.